These 27 T cell receptor beta chains share one sample of origin, sequenced in a study of shared clonotypes between healthy human individuals. Repertoires were generated with immunoSEQ multiplex PCR, while TCRdb's copy carries only in-frame clones and drops some. Among about 1 million clones listed, around 75% were seen once. The sample consisted of memory CD4+ T cells sorted from blood. Subset here: CD45RA-negative fraction. These receptor sequences come from a man younger than 35 in good health.

This clone was found once. The chain recombines TRBV27 with TRBJ2-1, with 10 bases that match TRBD1. Germline lookup yields CDR1 MNHEY and CDR2 SMNVEV (reference sequence). The CDR3 spans 14 residues. V trimming: 6 bases; J trimming: 9 bases; junction bases outside the gene matches: 8. The CDR3 nucleotides read TGTGCCAGCAGCCCCCGGGACAGGGGAGGTGAGCAGTTCTTC. Protein sequence: CASSPRDRGGEQFF.

The rearrangement uses TRBV29-1 and TRBJ2-1, with 15 nucleotides matching TRBD2. Per germline, CDR1 SQVTM and CDR2 ANQGSEA. The CDR3 consists of 15 residues. V shed 5 bases and J 6 bases; nucleotides not matched to a gene: 5. The DNA for the CDR3 is TGCAGCGTTCCCGGACTAGCGGGAGGGTCCAATGAGCAGTTCTTC. Its translation: CSVPGLAGGSNEQFF.

The chain combines TRBV28 with TRBJ2-5; TRBD2 agrees at 7 bases. Per the germline V gene, CDR1 is MDHEN and CDR2 is SYDVKM. The CDR3 loop spans 13 amino acids. V lost 1 base and J lost 5; bases outside the gene matches: 1. The CDR3 spells CASSLLRGETQYF. For the CDR3, the DNA is TGTGCCAGCAGTTTATTGCGGGGGGAGACCCAGTACTTC. Complete variable domain (other parts from reference TRBV28 and TRBJ2-5): DVKVTQSSRYLVKRTGEKVFLECVQDMDHENMFWYRQDPGLGLRLIYFSYDVKMKEKGDIPEGYSVSREKKERFSLILESASTNQTSMYLCASSLLRGETQYFGPGTRLLVL.

The chain recombines TRBV29-1 with TRBJ1-4; the match to TRBD1 covers 9 bases. This CDR3 region has 13 residues. The germline gives CDR1 SQVTM, CDR2 ANQGSEA. Trimming removed 6 bases from V and 8 bases from J; junction bases left unmatched: 7. The CDR3 loop reads CSVDGQGSEKLFF. CDR3 coding DNA: TGCAGCGTCGATGGACAGGGGAGCGAAAAACTGTTTTTT. Full variable domain (missing parts from reference TRBV29-1 and TRBJ1-4): SAVISQKPSRDICQRGTSLTIQCQVDSQVTMMFWYRQQPGQSLTLIATANQGSEATYESGFVIDKFPISRPNLTFSTLTVSNMSPEDSSIYLCSVDGQGSEKLFFGSGTQLSVL.

J is TRBJ2-7 and V is TRBV19; 7 nucleotides agree with TRBD1. The CDR3 spans 14 residues. Trimming took 4 bases from V and 7 from J; bases not matched to a gene: 10. Per germline, CDR1 LNHDA and CDR2 SQIVND (reference sequence). In DNA form, the CDR3 reads TGTGCCAGTAGTAGTCTTCAGGGGGACGAGGAGCAGTACTTC. This sequence encodes CASSSLQGDEEQYF.

The rearrangement links TRBV6-1 to TRBJ2-3, with 9 bases aligning to TRBD1. The V segment lost 7 bases and the J segment 4 bases; nucleotides outside the gene matches: 6. The germline gives CDR1 MNHNS, CDR2 SASEGT. CDR3 length equals 14 residues. This CDR3 is CASKSGTGSDTQYF. CDR3 sequence (DNA): TGTGCCAGCAAGTCCGGGACAGGGTCAGATACGCAGTATTTT.

This chain uses TRBV30 with TRBJ2-7; tentative D call: TRBD1 (6 bases). The V gene's germline CDR1 is GTSNPN and CDR2 SVGIG (reference sequence). CDR3 size: 15 residues. V dropped 1 base and J dropped 5 bases, with 18 bases sitting between them. CDR3 nucleotides: TGTGCCTGGAGTGCCCCCCTCAGGGGCGGCGACGAGCAGTACTTC. Amino acid sequence: CAWSAPLRGGDEQYF.

The chain recombines TRBV5-5 with TRBJ1-1, with D uncertain. With 0 bases removed from V and 2 bases from J, the gap between germline ends came to 5 bases. Germline V gene lookup returns CDR1 SGHKS and CDR2 YYEKEE (reference sequence). The CDR3 consists of 13 residues. The CDR3 loop reads CASSLDLNTEAFF. The DNA of the CDR3 is TGTGCCAGCAGCTTGGACCTAAACACTGAAGCTTTCTTT.

In its sample, this clone was seen a few times. The same CDR3 also results from other DNA sequences found in this sample. V usage is TRBV6-5 and J usage is TRBJ1-1, with 7 bases aligning to TRBD1. Germline V gene sequence: CDR1 MNHEY, CDR2 SVGAGI. The ends lost 7 bases at V and 7 bases at J; junction bases unmatched: 6. The CDR3 loop spans 12 amino acids. CDR3 sequence reads: CASIRQGGEAFF. CDR3 coding DNA: TGTGCCAGCATCCGACAGGGCGGTGAAGCTTTCTTT.

This clone has a handful of counts. The chain is built from TRBV6-1 and TRBJ2-1; D is possibly TRBD1 (6 bases). Germline V CDR1 and CDR2: MNHNS, SASEGT. V lost 7 bases and J lost 4, with 17 bases in between. The CDR3 extends over 15 amino acids. The CDR3 loop reads CASTTGQSVYNEQFF. The CDR3 coding sequence is TGTGCCAGCACCACCGGACAGTCAGTATACAATGAGCAGTTCTTC.

V and J are TRBV21-1 and TRBJ1-1; the table assigns TRBD1, which was not confirmed against the DNA. TRBV21-1 is shown as a pseudogene. The CDR3 runs 15 residues. CDR3 DNA sequence: TGTGCCAGCAGCAAAGGGGGACACCTTAACACTGAAGCTTTCTTT. The encoded protein is CASSKGGHLNTEAFF.

This clone was counted a few times. The chain has TRBV2 and TRBJ2-3; D is perhaps TRBD2 (5 bases). In germline, CDR1 is SNHLY, CDR2 FYNNEI. The V end was cut by 6 bases, the J end by 0 bases, with 13 bases between. CDR3 length: 15 amino acids. CDR3 amino acids: CASRQRSYSTDTQYF. In nucleotides, the CDR3 is TGTGCCAGCAGGCAGCGGTCCTATAGCACAGATACGCAGTATTTT.

With respect to this clone: A far larger clone is just one base off, so this is likely a read error. This chain joins TRBV9 and TRBJ2-2, with D hard to call. CDR1 is SGDLS and CDR2 is YYNGEE in the germline V gene. The germline V and J ends were trimmed by 4 bases and 3 bases, with 7 bases remaining between them. This CDR3 is 13 amino acids long. The CDR3 spells CASSPRDTGELFF. CDR3 DNA sequence: TGTGCCAGCAGCCCTCGGGACACCGGGGAGCTGTTTTTT. Full variable domain (rest looked up from reference TRBV9 and TRBJ2-2): DSGVTQTPKHLITATGQRVTLRCSPRSGDLSVYWYQQSLDQGLQFLIQYYNGEERAKGNILERFSAQQFPDLHSELNLSSLELGDSALYFCASSPRDTGELFFGEGSRLTVL.

This clone has only a few counts. The CDR3 region is CASSRQGKGLNTEAFF. The CDR3 DNA reads as TGCGCCAGCAGCCGCCAGGGGAAGGGCTTGAACACTGAAGCTTTCTTT. This rearrangement joins TRBV4-1 to TRBJ1-1, with a weak D call TRBD1 (6 bases). CDR1 and CDR2 from the germline V gene are MGHRA and YSYEKL. Trimming shortened V by 4 bases and J by 0 bases, and 15 bases separated the two germline ends. CDR3 length equals 16 residues.

This chain uses TRBV28 with TRBJ1-6, with D possibly matching TRBD1 (5 bases). The length of the CDR3 is 15 residues. Looked up from germline, CDR1 is MDHEN and CDR2 is SYDVKM. The germline V and J ends were trimmed by 7 bases and 10 bases, with 20 bases remaining between them. The CDR3 loop reads CASIPFGAGRSPLHF. CDR3 bases: TGTGCCAGCATCCCTTTCGGGGCGGGAAGGTCACCCCTCCACTTT.

This clone was seen only a few times. The V gene is TRBV6-5, the J gene TRBJ1-6; 7 bases agree with TRBD1. The CDR3 runs to 13 residues. J lost 10 bases, V lost 6 bases, and 6 bases had no gene match. Germline CDR1 reads MNHEY; CDR2 reads SVGAGI. CDR3 coding DNA: TGTGCCAGCAGCCGGGACAGTCAATCACCCCTCCACTTT. Protein product: CASSRDSQSPLHF.

This clone has more than one count but fewer than ten. Distinct nucleotide sequences in the sample also encode this CDR3. The chain couples TRBV7-9 to TRBJ1-1; D gene ambiguous. In germline, CDR1 is SEHNR, CDR2 FQNEAQ (reference sequence). CDR3 length: 13 residues. V shed 1 base and J shed 5 bases, with 8 bases lying between them. The CDR3 protein is CASSLGSGTEAFF. CDR3 DNA: TGTGCCAGCAGCTTAGGGTCGGGGACTGAAGCTTTCTTT. Full variable domain (remainder filled in from reference TRBV7-9 and TRBJ1-1): DTGVSQNPRHKITKRGQNVTFRCDPISEHNRLYWYRQTLGQGPEFLTYFQNEAQLEKSRLLSDRFSAERPKGSFSTLEIQRTEQGDSAMYLCASSLGSGTEAFFGQGTRLTVV.

As to this clone: The sample carries other DNA sequences with the same CDR3. V usage is TRBV19 and J usage is TRBJ1-5, with TRBD1 as a possible D gene (5 bases). The V end lost 6 bases, the J end lost 4 bases, and 10 bases lay between the germline ends. CDR3 length equals 13 residues. Germline V gene data show CDR1 as LNHDA and CDR2 as SQIVND (reference sequence). CDR3 bases: TGTGCCAGTAGCCCGGGGGGGAATCAGCCCCAGCATTTT. Its translation: CASSPGGNQPQHF.

As regards this clone: A read error is likely here: a far larger clone is one base away. The chain has TRBV7-2 and TRBJ1-1; D remains unclear. From germline, CDR1 is SGHTA and CDR2 FQGNSA. V was pared by 5 bases and J by 0 bases, with 4 bases between. This CDR3 contains 12 residues. CDR3 sequence reads: CASSQLNTEAFF. The DNA for the CDR3 is TGTGCCAGCAGCCAGTTGAACACTGAAGCTTTCTTT.

J is TRBJ2-7 and V is TRBV7-8, with D unclear. The germline V gene has CDR1 SGHVS and CDR2 FQNEAQ. The CDR3 runs to 14 residues. Trimming took 1 base from V and 5 from J, leaving 12 bases between them. CDR3: CASSLEGLSDEQYF. Here the CDR3 DNA reads TGTGCCAGCAGCTTAGAAGGGCTCAGCGACGAGCAGTACTTC.

This clone was seen just once. The V call is TRBV15, the J call TRBJ2-7; D gene ambiguous. CDR1 is LNHNV, CDR2 YYDKDF, per germline (reference sequence). The CDR3 sequence is 14 residues long. V was cut by 2 bases and J by 3 bases, with 11 bases left in between. The CDR3 DNA reads TGTGCCACCAGCAGATACCCCAAGGGCTACGAGCAGTACTTC. Translated: CATSRYPKGYEQYF.

This clone has a handful of counts. The V and J genes are TRBV11-2 and TRBJ1-6, with 9 bases matching TRBD1. V gave up 4 bases and J gave up 13 bases; unmatched junction bases: 11. The germline V gene encodes CDR1 SGHAT and CDR2 FQNNGV. The CDR3 length is 15 residues. The CDR3 spells CASSSVDRGSRPLHF. Here the CDR3 DNA reads TGTGCCAGCAGCTCAGTGGACAGGGGTAGTAGGCCCCTCCACTTT.

The chain joins TRBV6-5 to TRBJ2-1; D possibly corresponds to TRBD2 (6 bases). V gave up 5 bases and J gave up 6 bases, with 17 bases separating them. There are 15 residues in the CDR3. CDR1 and CDR2 (germline): MNHEY, SVGAGI. The CDR3 DNA follows: TGTGCCAGCAGTCCCGAGGGACTCCTTCGCAATGAGCAGTTCTTC. This gives the protein CASSPEGLLRNEQFF.

This chain links TRBV29-1 with TRBJ1-1, with TRBD1 identical over 7 bases. The trim removed 3 bases at V and 0 bases at J, leaving 7 bases unmatched. This CDR3 spans 15 amino acids. Germline V gene sequence: CDR1 SQVTM, CDR2 ANQGSEA. This chain's CDR3 is CSVERDSIMNTEAFF. As DNA, the CDR3 is TGCAGCGTTGAGCGGGACAGTATTATGAACACTGAAGCTTTCTTT.

A few counts support this clone. The rearrangement uses TRBV15 and TRBJ2-5; D is unresolved. Germline V gene data show CDR1 as LNHNV and CDR2 as YYDKDF (reference sequence). The V gene lost 0 bases and the J gene lost 1 base, with 9 bases spanning the gap. The CDR3 runs to 15 residues. The CDR3, as DNA: TGTGCCACCAGCAGAGATGGCGACTCCCAAGAGACCCAGTACTTC. Protein: CATSRDGDSQETQYF.

The table lists this clone with a count of one. The chain is built from TRBV30 and TRBJ1-6, with TRBD1 identical over 8 bases. The CDR3 extends over 20 amino acids. J was trimmed by 0 bases and V by 5 bases; bases with no gene match: 18. Per germline, CDR1 GTSNPN and CDR2 SVGIG (reference sequence). CDR3 coding DNA: TGTGCCTGGGGGACCGGGACAGGTGTGATTGGGGGCTCCTATAATTCACCCCTCCACTTT. This codes for CAWGTGTGVIGGSYNSPLHF.

The chain couples TRBV6-1 to TRBJ1-4; 8 bases line up with TRBD1. The V and J ends lost 8 bases and 3 bases, in that order; junction bases with no gene match: 2. The length of the CDR3 is 13 residues. Germline V gene sequence: CDR1 MNHNS, CDR2 SASEGT. CDR3 bases: TGTGCCAGCTGGACAGGGTCTAATGAAAAACTGTTTTTT. This sequence encodes CASWTGSNEKLFF.